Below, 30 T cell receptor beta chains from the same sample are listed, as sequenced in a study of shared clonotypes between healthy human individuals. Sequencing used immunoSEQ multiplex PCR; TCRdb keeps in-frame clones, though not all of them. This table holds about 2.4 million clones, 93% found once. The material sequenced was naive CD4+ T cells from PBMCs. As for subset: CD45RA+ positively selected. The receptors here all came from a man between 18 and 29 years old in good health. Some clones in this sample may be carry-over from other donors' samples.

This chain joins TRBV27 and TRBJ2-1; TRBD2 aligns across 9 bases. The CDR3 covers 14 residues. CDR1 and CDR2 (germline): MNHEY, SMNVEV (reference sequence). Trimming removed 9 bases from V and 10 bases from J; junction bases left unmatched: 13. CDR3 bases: TGTGCCAGTACCCGTCTAGCGGGGCCATGGGAGCAGTTCTTC. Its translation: CASTRLAGPWEQFF.

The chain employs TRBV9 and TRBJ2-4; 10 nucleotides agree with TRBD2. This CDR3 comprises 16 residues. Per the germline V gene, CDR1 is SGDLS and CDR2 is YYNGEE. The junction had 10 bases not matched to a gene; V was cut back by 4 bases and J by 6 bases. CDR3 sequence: CASSPRAGGPGNIQYF. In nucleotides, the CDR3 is TGTGCCAGCAGCCCCCGAGCGGGAGGGCCGGGAAACATTCAGTACTTC.

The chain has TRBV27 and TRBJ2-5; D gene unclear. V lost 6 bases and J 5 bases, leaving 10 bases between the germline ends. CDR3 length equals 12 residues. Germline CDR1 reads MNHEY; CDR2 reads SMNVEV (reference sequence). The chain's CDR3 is CASSHLEETQYF. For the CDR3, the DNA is TGTGCCAGCAGCCATTTGGAGGAGACCCAGTACTTC.

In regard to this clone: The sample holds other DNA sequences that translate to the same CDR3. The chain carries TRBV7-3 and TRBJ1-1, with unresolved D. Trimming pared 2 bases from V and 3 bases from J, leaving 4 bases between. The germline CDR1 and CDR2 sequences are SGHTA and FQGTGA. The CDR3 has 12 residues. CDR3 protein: CASSLVDTEAFF. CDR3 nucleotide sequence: TGTGCCAGCAGCTTAGTGGACACTGAAGCTTTCTTT.

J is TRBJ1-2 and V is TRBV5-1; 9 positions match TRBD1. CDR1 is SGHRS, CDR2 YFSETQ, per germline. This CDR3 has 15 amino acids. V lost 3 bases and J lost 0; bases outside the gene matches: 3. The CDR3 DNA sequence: TGCGCCAGCAGCTGGGGGACAGGGCCTAACTATGGCTACACCTTC. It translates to CASSWGTGPNYGYTF.

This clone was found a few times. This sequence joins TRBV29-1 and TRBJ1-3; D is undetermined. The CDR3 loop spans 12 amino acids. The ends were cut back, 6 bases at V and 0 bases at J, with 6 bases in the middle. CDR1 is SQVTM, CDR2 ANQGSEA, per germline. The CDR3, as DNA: TGCAGCGTCGTAGACTCTGGAAACACCATATATTTT. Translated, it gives CSVVDSGNTIYF.

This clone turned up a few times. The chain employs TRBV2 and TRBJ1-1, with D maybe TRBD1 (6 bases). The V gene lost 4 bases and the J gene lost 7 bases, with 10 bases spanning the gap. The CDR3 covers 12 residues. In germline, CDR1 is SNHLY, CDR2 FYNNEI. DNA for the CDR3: TGTGCCAGCAGTGGGGGGGGCCTTGAAGCTTTCTTT. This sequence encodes CASSGGGLEAFF.

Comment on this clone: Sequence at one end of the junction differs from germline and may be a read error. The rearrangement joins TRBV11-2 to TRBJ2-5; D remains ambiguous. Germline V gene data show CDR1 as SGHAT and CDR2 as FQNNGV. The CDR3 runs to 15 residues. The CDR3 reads CASSLDGRTQGTQYF. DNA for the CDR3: TGTGCCAGCAGCTTAGATGGGCGGACCCAAGGGACCCAGTACTTC.

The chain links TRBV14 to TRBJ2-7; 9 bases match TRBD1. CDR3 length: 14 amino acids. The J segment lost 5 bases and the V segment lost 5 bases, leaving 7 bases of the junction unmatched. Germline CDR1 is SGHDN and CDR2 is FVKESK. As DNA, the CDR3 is TGTGCCAGCAGCGACACAGGGGGCCGGGACGAGCAGTACTTC. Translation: CASSDTGGRDEQYF.

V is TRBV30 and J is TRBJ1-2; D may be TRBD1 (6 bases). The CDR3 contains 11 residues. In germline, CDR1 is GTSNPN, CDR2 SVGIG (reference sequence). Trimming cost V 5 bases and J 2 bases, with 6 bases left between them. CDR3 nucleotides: TGTGCCTGGGGGACAAACTATGGCTACACCTTC. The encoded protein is CAWGTNYGYTF.

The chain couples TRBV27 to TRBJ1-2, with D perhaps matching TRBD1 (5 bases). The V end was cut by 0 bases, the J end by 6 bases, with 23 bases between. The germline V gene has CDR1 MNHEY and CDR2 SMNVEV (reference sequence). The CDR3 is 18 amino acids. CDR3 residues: CASSLSLLRPGAWDGYTF. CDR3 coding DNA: TGTGCCAGCAGTTTATCCCTTTTGAGACCCGGGGCCTGGGATGGCTACACCTTC.

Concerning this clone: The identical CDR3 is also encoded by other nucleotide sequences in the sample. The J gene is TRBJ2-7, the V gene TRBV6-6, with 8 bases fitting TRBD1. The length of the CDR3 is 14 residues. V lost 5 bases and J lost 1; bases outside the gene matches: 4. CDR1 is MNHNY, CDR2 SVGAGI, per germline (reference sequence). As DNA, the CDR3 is TGTGCCAGCAGTCCCGGGACAGGATCCTACGAGCAGTACTTC. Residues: CASSPGTGSYEQYF.

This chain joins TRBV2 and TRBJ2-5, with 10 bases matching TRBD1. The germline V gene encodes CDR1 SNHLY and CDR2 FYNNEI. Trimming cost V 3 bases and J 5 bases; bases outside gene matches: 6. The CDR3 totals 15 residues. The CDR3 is CASSERQGAQETQYF. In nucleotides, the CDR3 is TGTGCCAGCAGTGAGCGACAGGGGGCGCAGGAGACCCAGTACTTC.

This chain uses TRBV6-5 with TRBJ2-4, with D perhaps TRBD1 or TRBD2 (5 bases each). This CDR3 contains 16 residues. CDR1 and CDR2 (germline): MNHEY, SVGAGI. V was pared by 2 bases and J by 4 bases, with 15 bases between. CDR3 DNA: TGTGCCAGCAGTTACAAGGGACCCTGGGGGAAAAACATTCAGTACTTC. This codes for CASSYKGPWGKNIQYF.

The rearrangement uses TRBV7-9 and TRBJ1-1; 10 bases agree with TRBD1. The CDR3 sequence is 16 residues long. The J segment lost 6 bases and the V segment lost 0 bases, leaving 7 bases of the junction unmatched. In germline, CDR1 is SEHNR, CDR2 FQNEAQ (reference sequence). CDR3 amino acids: CASSLARGQGSAEAFF. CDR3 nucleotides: TGTGCCAGCAGCTTAGCGCGGGGACAGGGGAGCGCTGAAGCTTTCTTT.

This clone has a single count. The CDR3 spells CADPLDDYGYTF. CDR3 coding DNA: TGCGCCGACCCCCTTGATGACTATGGCTACACCTTC. The chain links TRBV4-3 to TRBJ1-2; no firm D call. The germline gives CDR1 LGHNA, CDR2 YSLEER. The germline V and J ends were trimmed by 11 bases and 3 bases, with 13 bases remaining between them. This CDR3 has 12 residues.

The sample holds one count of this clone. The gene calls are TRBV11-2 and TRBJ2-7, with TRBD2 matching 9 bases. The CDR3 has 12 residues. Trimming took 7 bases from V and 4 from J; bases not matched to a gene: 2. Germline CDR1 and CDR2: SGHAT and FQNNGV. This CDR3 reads CASTAGGYEQYF. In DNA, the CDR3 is TGTGCCAGCACGGCGGGGGGGTACGAGCAGTACTTC. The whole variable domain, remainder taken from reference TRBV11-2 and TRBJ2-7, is EAGVAQSPRYKIIEKRQSVAFWCNPISGHATLYWYQQILGQGPKLLIQFQNNGVVDDSQLPKDRFSAERLKGVDSTLKIQPAKLEDSAVYLCASTAGGYEQYFGPGTRLTVT.

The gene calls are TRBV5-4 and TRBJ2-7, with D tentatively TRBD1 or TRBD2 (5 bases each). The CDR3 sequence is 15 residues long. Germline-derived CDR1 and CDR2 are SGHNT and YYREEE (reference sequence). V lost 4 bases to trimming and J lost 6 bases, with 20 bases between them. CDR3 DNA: TGTGCCAGCAGCCAAGATAACCGGGGCTGGTTCGAGCAGTACTTC. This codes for CASSQDNRGWFEQYF.

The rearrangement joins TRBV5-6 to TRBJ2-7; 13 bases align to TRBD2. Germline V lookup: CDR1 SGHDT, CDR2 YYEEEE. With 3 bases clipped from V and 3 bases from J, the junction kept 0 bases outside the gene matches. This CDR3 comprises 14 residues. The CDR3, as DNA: TGTGCCAGCAGCTGGACTAGCGGGAGCTACGAGCAGTACTTC. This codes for CASSWTSGSYEQYF.

The CDR3 spells CASRGGGDTQYF. As DNA, the CDR3 is TGTGCCAGCAGGGGGGGAGGCGATACGCAGTATTTT. The V call is TRBV2, the J call TRBJ2-3; weak D call: TRBD2 (6 bases). V was shortened by 6 bases and J by 6 bases, with 10 bases between the two germline ends. The CDR3 totals 12 residues. In germline, CDR1 is SNHLY, CDR2 FYNNEI.

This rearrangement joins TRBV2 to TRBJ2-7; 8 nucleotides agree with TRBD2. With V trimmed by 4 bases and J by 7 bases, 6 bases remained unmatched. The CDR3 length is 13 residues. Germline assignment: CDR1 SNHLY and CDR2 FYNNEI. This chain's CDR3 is CASSGAGVKEQYF. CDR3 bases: TGTGCCAGCAGTGGAGCGGGAGTTAAGGAGCAGTACTTC. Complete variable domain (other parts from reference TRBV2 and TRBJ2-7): EPEVTQTPSHQVTQMGQEVILRCVPISNHLYFYWYRQILGQKVEFLVSFYNNEISEKSEIFDDQFSVERPDGSNFTLKIRSTKLEDSAMYFCASSGAGVKEQYFGPGTRLTVT.

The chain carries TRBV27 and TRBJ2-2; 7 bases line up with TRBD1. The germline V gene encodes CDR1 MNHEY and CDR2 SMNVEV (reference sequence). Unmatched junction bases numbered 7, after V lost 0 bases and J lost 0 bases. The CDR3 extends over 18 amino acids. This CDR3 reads CASSLSSPGTANTGELFF. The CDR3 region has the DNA TGTGCCAGCAGTTTATCATCCCCCGGGACAGCGAACACCGGGGAGCTGTTTTTT.

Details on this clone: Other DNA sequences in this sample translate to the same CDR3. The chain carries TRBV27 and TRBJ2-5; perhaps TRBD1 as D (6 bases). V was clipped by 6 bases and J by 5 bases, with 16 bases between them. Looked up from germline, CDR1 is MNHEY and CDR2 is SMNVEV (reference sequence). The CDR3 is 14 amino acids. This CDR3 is CASSRWGRGETQYF. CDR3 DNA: TGTGCCAGCAGCCGCTGGGGCAGGGGCGAGACCCAGTACTTC.

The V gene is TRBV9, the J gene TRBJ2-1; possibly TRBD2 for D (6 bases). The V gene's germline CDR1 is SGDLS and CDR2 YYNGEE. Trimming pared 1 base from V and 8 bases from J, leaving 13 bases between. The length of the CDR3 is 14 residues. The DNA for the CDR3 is TGTGCCAGCAGCGTACCCCAGGAGGGCCATGAGCAGTTCTTC. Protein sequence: CASSVPQEGHEQFF. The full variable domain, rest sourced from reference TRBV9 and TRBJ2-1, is DSGVTQTPKHLITATGQRVTLRCSPRSGDLSVYWYQQSLDQGLQFLIQYYNGEERAKGNILERFSAQQFPDLHSELNLSSLELGDSALYFCASSVPQEGHEQFFGPGTRLTVL.

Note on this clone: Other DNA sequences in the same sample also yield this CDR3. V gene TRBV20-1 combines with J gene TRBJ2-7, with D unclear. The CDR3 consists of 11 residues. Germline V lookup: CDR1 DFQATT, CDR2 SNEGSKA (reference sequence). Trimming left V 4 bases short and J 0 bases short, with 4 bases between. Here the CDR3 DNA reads TGCAGTGCTACTCTCTCCTACGAGCAGTACTTC. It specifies CSATLSYEQYF.

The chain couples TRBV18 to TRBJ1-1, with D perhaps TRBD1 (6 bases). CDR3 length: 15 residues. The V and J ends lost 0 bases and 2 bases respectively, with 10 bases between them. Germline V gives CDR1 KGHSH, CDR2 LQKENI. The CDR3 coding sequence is TGTGCCAGCTCACCACCCGGGACACCAAACACTGAAGCTTTCTTT. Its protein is CASSPPGTPNTEAFF.

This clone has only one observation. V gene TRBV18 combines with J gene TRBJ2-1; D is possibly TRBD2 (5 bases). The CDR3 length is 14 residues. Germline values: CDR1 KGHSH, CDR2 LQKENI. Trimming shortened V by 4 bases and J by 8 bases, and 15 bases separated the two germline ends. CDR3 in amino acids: CASSLLQYGDEQFF. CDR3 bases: TGTGCCAGCTCACTCCTTCAATACGGGGATGAGCAGTTCTTC.

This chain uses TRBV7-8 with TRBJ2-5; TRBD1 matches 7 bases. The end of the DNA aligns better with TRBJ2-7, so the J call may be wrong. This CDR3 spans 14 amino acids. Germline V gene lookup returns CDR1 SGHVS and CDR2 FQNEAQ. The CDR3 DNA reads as TGTGCCAGCAGACCCACGGGACAGTCCTACGAGCAGTACTTC. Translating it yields CASRPTGQSYEQYF.

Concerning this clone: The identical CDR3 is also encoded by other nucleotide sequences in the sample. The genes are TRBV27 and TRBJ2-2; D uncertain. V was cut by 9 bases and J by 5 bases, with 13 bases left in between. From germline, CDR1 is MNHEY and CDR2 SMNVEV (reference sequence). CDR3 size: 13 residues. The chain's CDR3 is CASSLVRTGELFF. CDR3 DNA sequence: TGTGCCAGTTCCCTCGTCAGGACCGGGGAGCTGTTTTTT.

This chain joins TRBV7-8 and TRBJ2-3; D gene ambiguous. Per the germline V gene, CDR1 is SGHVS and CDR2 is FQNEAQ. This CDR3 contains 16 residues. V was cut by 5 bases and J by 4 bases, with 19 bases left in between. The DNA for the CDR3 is TGTGCCAGCAGCCTCCCGTCGGGCAGAACAGCAGATACGCAGTATTTT. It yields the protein CASSLPSGRTADTQYF.